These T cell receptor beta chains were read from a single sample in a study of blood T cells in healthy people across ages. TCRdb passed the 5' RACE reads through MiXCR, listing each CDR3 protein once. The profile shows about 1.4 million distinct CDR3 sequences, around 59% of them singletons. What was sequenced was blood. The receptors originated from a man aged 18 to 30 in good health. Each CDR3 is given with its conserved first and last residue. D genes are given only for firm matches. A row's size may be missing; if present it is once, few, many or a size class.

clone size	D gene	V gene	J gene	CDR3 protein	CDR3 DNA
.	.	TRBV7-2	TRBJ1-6	CASRHRGGENSPLHF	TGTGCCAGCAGGCATCGTGGAGGCGAAAATTCACCCCTCCACTTT
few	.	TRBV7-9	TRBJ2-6	CASSTTRADLSSGANVLTF	TGTGCCAGCAGCACGACAAGAGCGGACCTAAGCTCTGGGGCCAACGTCCTGACTTTC
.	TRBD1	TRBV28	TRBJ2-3	CASSYPQGPDTQYF	TGTGCCAGCAGTTACCCACAGGGGCCAGATACGCAGTATTTT
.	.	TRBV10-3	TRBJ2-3	CAISEPGPQGTLIDTQYF	TGTGCCATCAGTGAGCCCGGTCCCCAGGGGACCTTGATCGATACGCAGTATTTT
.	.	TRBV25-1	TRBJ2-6	CACSVTVFSGANVLTF	TGTGCCTGCAGTGTAACCGTGTTCTCTGGGGCCAACGTCCTGACTTTC
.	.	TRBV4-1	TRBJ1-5	CASSQQSYSNQPQHF	TGCGCCAGCAGTCAGCAGAGTTATAGCAATCAGCCCCAGCATTTT
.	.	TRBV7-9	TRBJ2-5	CASSLGPEMVETQYF	TGTGCCAGCAGCTTAGGCCCTGAGATGGTAGAGACCCAGTACTTC
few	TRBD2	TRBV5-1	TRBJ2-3	CASKIAGGADTQYF	TGCGCCAGCAAAATAGCGGGGGGAGCAGATACGCAGTATTTT
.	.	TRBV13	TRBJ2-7	CASSYRDNLSYEQYF	TGTGCCAGCAGCTACCGGGACAACCTCTCCTACGAGCAGTACTTC
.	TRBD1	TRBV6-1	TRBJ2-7	CASSVSGTGRNEQYF	TGTGCCAGCAGTGTTTCCGGGACAGGTAGGAACGAGCAGTACTTC
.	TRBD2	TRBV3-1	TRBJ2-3	CASSLPLAGVDTQYF	TGTGCCAGCAGCCTACCCCTAGCGGGGGTCGATACGCAGTATTTT
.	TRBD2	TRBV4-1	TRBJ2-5	CASSPGLAGAYETQYF	TGCGCCAGCAGCCCGGGACTAGCGGGGGCCTATGAGACCCAGTACTTC